These 24 T cell receptor beta chains were all obtained from the same sample, sequenced in a study of T-cell reconstitution after alpha-beta-depleted transplantation in children. Researchers prepared the TCRbeta library using unique molecular identifiers, the study reports. Each CDR3 protein gets one entry after TCRdb re-called the PCR reads with MiXCR. Of fewer than 400,000 distinct CDR3 sequences in the sample, roughly 22% were seen once. Source: PBMCs from the stem cell graft donor, taken from the stem cell graft. The receptor source for this set is a human donor who donated a stem cell graft to a child with acute myeloid leukemia.

CDR3 sequence: CASSFKAGGLADTQYF. CDR3 bases: TGTGCCAGCAGCTTCAAAGCGGGAGGGCTTGCAGATACGCAGTATTTT. The chain employs TRBV7-3 and TRBJ2-3; 10 positions match TRBD2. Per germline, CDR1 SGHTA and CDR2 FQGTGA. The CDR3 loop spans 16 amino acids. The junction had 7 bases not matched to a gene; V was cut back by 3 bases and J by 4 bases.

Concerning this clonotype: One junction end disagrees with the germline gene, perhaps due to a read error. The CDR3 DNA reads as TGTGCCAGCAGTTTCTCTACAGGGAACTCCTACGAGCGGTACTTC. Translated: CASSFSTGNSYERYF. V is TRBV12-3 or TRBV12-4 and J is TRBJ2-7, with D possibly being TRBD1 (6 bases). The CDR3 consists of 15 residues.

The rearrangement links TRBV24-1 to TRBJ2-1; TRBD1 matches at 9 bases. V lost 7 bases, J lost 4 bases, and 4 bases stayed unmatched. The germline gives CDR1 KGHDR, CDR2 SFDVKD. CDR3 length equals 14 residues. The CDR3 here is CATSAGQGYNEQFF. Here the CDR3 DNA reads TGTGCCACCAGCGCGGGACAGGGATACAATGAGCAGTTCTTC.

The chain couples TRBV29-1 to TRBJ2-1; perhaps TRBD1 as D (5 bases). The CDR3 totals 16 residues. V lost 2 bases, J lost 0 bases, and 14 bases lay in between. Germline V gene data show CDR1 as SQVTM and CDR2 as ANQGSEA. The CDR3 reads CSVEHLRQSSYNEQFF. CDR3 DNA: TGCAGCGTTGAACATCTTAGACAGAGCTCCTACAATGAGCAGTTCTTC.

This clonotype was counted between two and nine times. The chain links TRBV20-1 to TRBJ2-1; D gene ambiguous. This CDR3 spans 14 amino acids. CDR1 is DFQATT and CDR2 is SNEGSKA in the germline V gene (reference sequence). Trimming shortened V by 0 bases and J by 3 bases, and 9 bases separated the two germline ends. CDR3 sequence (DNA): TGCAGTGCTAGAGAGGTCACGGACTACAATGAGCAGTTCTTC. It is translated as CSAREVTDYNEQFF.

This clonotype was detected only a few times. The chain recombines TRBV5-1 with TRBJ2-3, with 8 bases aligning to TRBD1. The CDR3 runs to 17 residues. Germline-derived CDR1 and CDR2 are SGHRS and YFSETQ. Trimming took 0 bases from V and 0 from J; bases not matched to a gene: 6. CDR3 amino acids: CASSLAGQGRSTDTQYF. The CDR3 region has the DNA TGCGCCAGCAGCTTGGCCGGACAGGGCCGGAGCACAGATACGCAGTATTTT.

This clonotype was recorded many times. V usage is TRBV29-1 and J usage is TRBJ1-1; weak D call: TRBD1 (6 bases). This CDR3 spans 13 amino acids. The germline V gene encodes CDR1 SQVTM and CDR2 ANQGSEA. V lost 5 bases, J lost 4 bases, and 14 bases lay in between. The CDR3 loop is CSVQGRMSTEAFF. The CDR3 DNA reads TGCAGCGTTCAGGGGCGGATGAGCACTGAAGCTTTCTTT.

This chain uses TRBV20-1 with TRBJ2-5; 7 nucleotides line up with TRBD2. CDR3 length: 15 residues. Trimming took 5 bases from V and 4 from J; bases not matched to a gene: 13. The germline V gene has CDR1 DFQATT and CDR2 SNEGSKA (reference sequence). The DNA of the CDR3 is TGCAGTGCTGGGAGACCTGGGCGGGGGATAGAGACCCAGTACTTC. Amino acids: CSAGRPGRGIETQYF.

The rearrangement links TRBV12-3 or TRBV12-4 to TRBJ2-3; 7 positions agree with TRBD1. The CDR3 extends over 15 amino acids. The ends lost 4 bases at V and 6 bases at J; junction bases unmatched: 10. Here the CDR3 reads CASSYRGQSADTQYF. The DNA of the CDR3 is TGTGCCAGCAGTTACAGGGGTCAATCGGCTGATACGCAGTATTTT.

In its sample, this clonotype was seen a few times. This chain connects TRBV18 to TRBJ2-6; D perhaps matches TRBD1 (6 bases). CDR3 length: 16 amino acids. The germline V and J ends were trimmed by 0 bases and 0 bases, with 6 bases remaining between them. Germline loops: CDR1 KGHSH, CDR2 LQKENI. CDR3 residues: CASSPPGHSGANVLTF. CDR3 DNA: TGTGCCAGCTCACCACCGGGACACTCTGGGGCCAACGTCCTGACTTTC. The entire variable domain, with the rest obtained from reference TRBV18 and TRBJ2-6, is as follows: NAGVMQNPRHLVRRRGQEARLRCSPMKGHSHVYWYRQLPEEGLKFMVYLQKENIIDESGMPKERFSAEFPKEGPSILRIQQVVRGDSAAYFCASSPPGHSGANVLTFGAGSRLTVL.

This clonotype has more than one count but fewer than ten. The chain is built from TRBV28 and TRBJ2-1; 9 bases agree with TRBD2. The CDR3 is 14 residues long. Looked up from germline, CDR1 is MDHEN and CDR2 is SYDVKM. V shed 3 bases, J shed 5 bases, and the junction held 2 bases outside the gene matches. The CDR3 here is CASSFSSGNNEQFF. CDR3 coding DNA: TGTGCCAGCAGTTTCTCTAGCGGGAACAATGAGCAGTTCTTC.

The J gene is TRBJ2-1, the V gene TRBV24-1; 12 bases line up with TRBD1. Trimming took 4 bases from V and 9 from J; bases not matched to a gene: 6. This CDR3 is 15 amino acids long. The V gene's germline CDR1 is KGHDR and CDR2 SFDVKD. The chain's CDR3 is CATSETGTGGREQFF. The CDR3 region has the DNA TGTGCCACCAGTGAAACCGGGACAGGGGGCCGTGAGCAGTTCTTC.

In its sample, this clonotype was seen a few times. The rearrangement uses TRBV4-3 and TRBJ2-1, with 8 bases identical to TRBD1. The CDR3 runs 18 residues. With V trimmed by 0 bases and J by 4 bases, 11 bases remained unmatched. The germline CDR1 and CDR2 sequences are LGHNA and YSLEER. The CDR3: CASSQDAHGTGVYNEQFF. CDR3 nucleotides: TGCGCCAGCAGCCAAGATGCCCACGGGACAGGAGTTTACAATGAGCAGTTCTTC.

The chain links TRBV12-3 or TRBV12-4 to TRBJ2-2; TRBD1 matches at 7 bases. The CDR3 runs 14 residues. Trimming removed 6 bases from V and 6 bases from J; junction bases left unmatched: 7. In DNA form, the CDR3 reads TGTGCCAGCAGCACAGGGGCTTACGCCGGGGAGCTGTTTTTT. It codes for CASSTGAYAGELFF.

This chain links TRBV7-3 with TRBJ2-7; 8 positions agree with TRBD2. This CDR3 is 15 amino acids long. Looked up from germline, CDR1 is SGHTA and CDR2 is FQGTGA. V was clipped by 4 bases and J by 2 bases; unmatched bases: 7. The CDR3, as DNA: TGTGCCAGCAGCTGGTCTAGCGGGCCAGCCTACGAGCAGTACTTC. Translating it yields CASSWSSGPAYEQYF.

The table lists this clonotype with a few counts. The chain is built from TRBV18 and TRBJ2-7, with 10 bases lining up with TRBD2. The CDR3 spans 14 residues. V shed 4 bases and J 5 bases; nucleotides not matched to a gene: 5. The V gene's germline CDR1 is KGHSH and CDR2 LQKENI. The CDR3 reads CASSQTSGNHEQYF. The CDR3 DNA follows: TGTGCCAGCTCACAAACTAGCGGGAACCACGAGCAGTACTTC.

The genes are TRBV20-1 and TRBJ2-3, with TRBD2 identical over 11 bases. CDR3 length: 15 amino acids. Trimming cost V 5 bases and J 0 bases; bases outside gene matches: 4. The germline gives CDR1 DFQATT, CDR2 SNEGSKA (reference sequence). The CDR3 sequence is CSAQRTSGSTDTQYF. CDR3 DNA sequence: TGCAGTGCTCAGAGGACTAGCGGGAGCACAGATACGCAGTATTTT.

This clonotype has just a few counts. The rearrangement joins TRBV7-6 to TRBJ2-5; TRBD1 matches at 8 bases. From germline, CDR1 is SGHVS and CDR2 FNYEAQ. The V and J ends lost 5 bases and 7 bases, in that order; junction bases with no gene match: 15. This CDR3 contains 16 residues. CDR3 sequence (DNA): TGTGCCAGCAGCCTTCCCAGGGGGCAGAAACAATTGACCCAGTACTTC. Translating it yields CASSLPRGQKQLTQYF.

J is TRBJ1-5 and V is TRBV12-3 or TRBV12-4; possible D gene TRBD1, 6 bases. V gave up 8 bases and J gave up 1 base, with 15 bases separating them. The CDR3 loop spans 15 amino acids. As DNA, the CDR3 is TGTGCCAGCGCAGGGGCCGTCCAGAGCAATCAGCCCCAGCATTTT. This codes for CASAGAVQSNQPQHF.

A few counts support this clonotype. This chain joins TRBV15 and TRBJ2-1, with 10 positions matching TRBD2. Looked up from germline, CDR1 is LNHNV and CDR2 is YYDKDF (reference sequence). V trimming: 5 bases; J trimming: 5 bases; junction bases outside the gene matches: 9. The CDR3 extends over 16 amino acids. The CDR3 coding sequence is TGTGCCACCAGCCCCCTGACTAGCGGGCTGAACAATGAGCAGTTCTTC. Its translation: CATSPLTSGLNNEQFF. The full variable domain, completed using reference TRBV15 and TRBJ2-1, is DAMVIQNPRYQVTQFGKPVTLSCSQTLNHNVMYWYQQKSSQAPKLLFHYYDKDFNNEADTPDNFQSRRPNTSFCFLDIRSPGLGDTAMYLCATSPLTSGLNNEQFFGPGTRLTVL.

This clonotype has a count of ten or more. The J gene is TRBJ2-7, the V gene TRBV20-1; D ambiguous. The CDR3 length is 10 residues. CDR1 DFQATT and CDR2 SNEGSKA come from the germline V gene (reference sequence). V lost 5 bases and J lost 6, with 8 bases in between. CDR3: CSAVGSEQYF. CDR3 nucleotides: TGCAGTGCTGTCGGGTCCGAGCAGTACTTC.

The V and J genes are TRBV18 and TRBJ2-7; 8 bases agree with TRBD1. The CDR3 runs 14 residues. The germline V gene encodes CDR1 KGHSH and CDR2 LQKENI. With 8 bases clipped from V and 4 bases from J, the junction kept 10 bases outside the gene matches. CDR3 sequence (DNA): TGTGCCAGCGCGTTCGGGACAGGACTTTACGAGCAGTACTTC. Amino acids: CASAFGTGLYEQYF.

A few counts support this clonotype. The chain is built from TRBV12-3 or TRBV12-4 and TRBJ1-1, with D perhaps TRBD1 (5 bases). The V end lost 9 bases, the J end lost 1 base, and 24 bases lay between the germline ends. The CDR3 extends over 17 amino acids. The CDR3 DNA follows: TGTGCCAGTCAAAAAGGGGACTTTCAGGAAAGGAACACTGAAGCTTTCTTT. Amino acids: CASQKGDFQERNTEAFF.

This clonotype was counted between two and nine times. The chain recombines TRBV5-1 with TRBJ2-1, with 7 nucleotides matching TRBD1. Germline values: CDR1 SGHRS, CDR2 YFSETQ. The J segment lost 0 bases and the V segment lost 4 bases, leaving 7 bases of the junction unmatched. There are 16 residues in the CDR3. The CDR3 region has the DNA TGCGCCAGCAGCCCCGGGACAGCGAGCTCCTACAATGAGCAGTTCTTC. The encoded protein is CASSPGTASSYNEQFF. The full variable domain, in which reference TRBV5-1 and TRBJ2-1 provide the parts outside the CDR3, is KAGVTQTPRYLIKTRGQQVTLSCSPISGHRSVSWYQQTPGQGLQFLFEYFSETQRNKGNFPGRFSGRQFSNSRSEMNVSTLELGDSALYLCASSPGTASSYNEQFFGPGTRLTVL.